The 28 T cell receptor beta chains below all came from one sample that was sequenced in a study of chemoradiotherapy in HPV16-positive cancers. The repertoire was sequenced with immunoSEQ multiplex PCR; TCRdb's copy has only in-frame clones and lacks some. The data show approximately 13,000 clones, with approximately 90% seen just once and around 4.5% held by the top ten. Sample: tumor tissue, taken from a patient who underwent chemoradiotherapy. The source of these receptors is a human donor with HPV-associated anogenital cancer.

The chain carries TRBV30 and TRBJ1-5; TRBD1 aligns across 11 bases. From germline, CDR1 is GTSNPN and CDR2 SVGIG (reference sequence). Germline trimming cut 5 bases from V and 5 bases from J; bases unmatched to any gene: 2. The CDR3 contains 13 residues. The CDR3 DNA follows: TGTGCCTGGGGACAGGGGGCTTATCAGCCCCAGCATTTT. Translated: CAWGQGAYQPQHF.

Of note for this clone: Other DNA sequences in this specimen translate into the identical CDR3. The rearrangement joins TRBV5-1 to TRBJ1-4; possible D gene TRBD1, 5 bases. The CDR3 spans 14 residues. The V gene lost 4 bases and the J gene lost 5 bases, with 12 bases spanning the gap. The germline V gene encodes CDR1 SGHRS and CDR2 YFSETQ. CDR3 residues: CASSLDGQNEKLFF. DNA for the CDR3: TGCGCCAGCAGCCTGGACGGACAAAATGAAAAACTGTTTTTT.

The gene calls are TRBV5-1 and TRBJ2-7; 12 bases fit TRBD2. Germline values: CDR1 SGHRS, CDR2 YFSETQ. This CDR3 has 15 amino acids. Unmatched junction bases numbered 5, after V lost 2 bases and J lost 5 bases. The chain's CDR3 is CASSFRLAGVDEQYF. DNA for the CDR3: TGCGCCAGCAGCTTCCGACTAGCGGGAGTAGACGAGCAGTACTTC.

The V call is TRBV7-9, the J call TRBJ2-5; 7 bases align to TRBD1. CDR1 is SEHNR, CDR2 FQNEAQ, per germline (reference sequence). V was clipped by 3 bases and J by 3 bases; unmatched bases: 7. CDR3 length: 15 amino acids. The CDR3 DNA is TGTGCCAGCAGCTTCAGACAGGGAAACGAAGAGACCCAGTACTTC. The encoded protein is CASSFRQGNEETQYF.

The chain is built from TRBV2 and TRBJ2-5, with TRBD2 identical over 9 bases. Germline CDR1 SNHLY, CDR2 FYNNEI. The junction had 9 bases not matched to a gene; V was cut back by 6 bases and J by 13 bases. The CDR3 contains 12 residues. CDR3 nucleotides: TGTGCCAGCAGGCGGGAGGGAGCGGGAGCGTACTTC. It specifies CASRREGAGAYF. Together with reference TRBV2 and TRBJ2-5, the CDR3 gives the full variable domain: EPEVTQTPSHQVTQMGQEVILRCVPISNHLYFYWYRQILGQKVEFLVSFYNNEISEKSEIFDDQFSVERPDGSNFTLKIRSTKLEDSAMYFCASRREGAGAYFGPGTRLLVL.

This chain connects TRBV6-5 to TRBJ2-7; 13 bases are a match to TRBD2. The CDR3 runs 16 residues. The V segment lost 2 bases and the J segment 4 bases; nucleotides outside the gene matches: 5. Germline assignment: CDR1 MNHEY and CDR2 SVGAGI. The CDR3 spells CASSYKLAGGEYEQYF. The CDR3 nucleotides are TGTGCCAGCAGTTACAAACTAGCGGGAGGGGAGTACGAGCAGTACTTC.

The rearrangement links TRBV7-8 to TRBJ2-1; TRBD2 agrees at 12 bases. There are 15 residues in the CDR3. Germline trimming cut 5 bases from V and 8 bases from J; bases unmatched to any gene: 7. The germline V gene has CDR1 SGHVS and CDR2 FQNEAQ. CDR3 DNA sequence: TGTGCCAGCAGCATCGGACTAGCGGGACCGTATGAGCAGTTCTTC. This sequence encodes CASSIGLAGPYEQFF.

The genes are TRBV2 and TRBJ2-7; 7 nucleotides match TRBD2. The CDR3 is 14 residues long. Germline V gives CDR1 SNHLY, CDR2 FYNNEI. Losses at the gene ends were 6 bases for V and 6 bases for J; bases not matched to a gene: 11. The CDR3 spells CASRVEGGSREQYF. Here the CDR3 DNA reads TGTGCCAGCAGAGTTGAGGGAGGGTCGCGCGAGCAGTACTTC.

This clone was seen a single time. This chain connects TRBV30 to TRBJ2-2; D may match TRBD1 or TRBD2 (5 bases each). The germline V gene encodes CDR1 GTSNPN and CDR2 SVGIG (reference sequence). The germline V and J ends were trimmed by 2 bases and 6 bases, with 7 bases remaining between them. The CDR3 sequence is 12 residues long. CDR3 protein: CAWSLGAGELFF. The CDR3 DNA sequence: TGTGCCTGGAGTCTGGGGGCCGGGGAGCTGTTTTTT.

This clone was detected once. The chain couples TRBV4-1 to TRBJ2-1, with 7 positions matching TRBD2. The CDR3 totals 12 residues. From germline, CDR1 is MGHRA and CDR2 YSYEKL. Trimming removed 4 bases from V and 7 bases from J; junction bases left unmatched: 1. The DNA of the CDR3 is TGCGCCAGCAGCCTTAGCGGGAATGAGCAGTTCTTC. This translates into CASSLSGNEQFF.

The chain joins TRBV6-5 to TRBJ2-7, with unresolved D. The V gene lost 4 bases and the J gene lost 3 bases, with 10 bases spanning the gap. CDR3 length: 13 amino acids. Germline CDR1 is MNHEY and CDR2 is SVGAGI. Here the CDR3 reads CASSFPQSYEQYF. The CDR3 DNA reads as TGTGCCAGCAGTTTCCCACAGAGCTACGAGCAGTACTTC.

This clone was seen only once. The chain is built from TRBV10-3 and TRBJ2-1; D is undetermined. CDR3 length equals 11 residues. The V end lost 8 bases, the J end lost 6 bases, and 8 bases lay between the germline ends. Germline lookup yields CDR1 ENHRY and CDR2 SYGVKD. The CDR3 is CAILEGNEQFF. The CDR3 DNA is TGTGCCATCCTAGAAGGCAATGAGCAGTTCTTC.

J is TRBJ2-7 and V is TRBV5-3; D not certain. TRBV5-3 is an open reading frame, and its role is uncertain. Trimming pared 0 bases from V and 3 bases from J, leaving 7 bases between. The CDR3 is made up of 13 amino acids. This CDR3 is CARSLGSFYEQYF. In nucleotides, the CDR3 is TGTGCCAGAAGCTTGGGGTCTTTCTACGAGCAGTACTTC.

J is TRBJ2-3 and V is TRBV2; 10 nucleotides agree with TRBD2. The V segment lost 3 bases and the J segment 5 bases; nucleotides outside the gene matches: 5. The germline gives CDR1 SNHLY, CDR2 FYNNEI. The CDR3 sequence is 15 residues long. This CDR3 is CASSDSGRVGDTQYF. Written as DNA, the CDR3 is TGTGCCAGCAGTGACAGCGGGAGGGTTGGAGATACGCAGTATTTT. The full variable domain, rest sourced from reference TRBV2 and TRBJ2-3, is EPEVTQTPSHQVTQMGQEVILRCVPISNHLYFYWYRQILGQKVEFLVSFYNNEISEKSEIFDDQFSVERPDGSNFTLKIRSTKLEDSAMYFCASSDSGRVGDTQYFGPGTRLTVL.

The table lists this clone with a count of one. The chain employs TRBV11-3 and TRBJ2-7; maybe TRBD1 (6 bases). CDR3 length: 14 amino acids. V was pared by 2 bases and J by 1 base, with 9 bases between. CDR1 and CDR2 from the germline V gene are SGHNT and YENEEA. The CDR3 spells CASSLNRESYEQYF. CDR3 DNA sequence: TGTGCCAGCAGCTTAAACAGGGAGTCCTACGAGCAGTACTTC.

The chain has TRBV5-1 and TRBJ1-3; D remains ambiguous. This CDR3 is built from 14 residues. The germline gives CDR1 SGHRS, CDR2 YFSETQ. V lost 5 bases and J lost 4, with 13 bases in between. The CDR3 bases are TGCGCCAGCAGACTGAACCTGATCGGAAACACCATATATTTT. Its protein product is CASRLNLIGNTIYF.

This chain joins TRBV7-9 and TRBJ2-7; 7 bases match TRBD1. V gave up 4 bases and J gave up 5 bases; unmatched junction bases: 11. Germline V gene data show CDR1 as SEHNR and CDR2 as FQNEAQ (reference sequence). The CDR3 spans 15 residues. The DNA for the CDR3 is TGTGCCAGCAGCTGGGTCCGACAGGGACGAGACGAGCAGTACTTC. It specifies CASSWVRQGRDEQYF.

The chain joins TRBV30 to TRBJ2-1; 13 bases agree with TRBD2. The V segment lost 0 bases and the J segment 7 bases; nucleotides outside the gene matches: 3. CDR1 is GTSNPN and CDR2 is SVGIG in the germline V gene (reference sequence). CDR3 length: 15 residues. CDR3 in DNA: TGTGCCTGGAGTGTACTAGCGGGAGGGCCTAATGAGCAGTTCTTC. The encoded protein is CAWSVLAGGPNEQFF. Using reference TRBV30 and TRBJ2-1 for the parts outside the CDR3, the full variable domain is SQTIHQWPATLVQPVGSPLSLECTVEGTSNPNLYWYRQAAGRGLQLLFYSVGIGQISSEVPQNLSASRPQDRQFILSSKKLLLSDSGFYLCAWSVLAGGPNEQFFGPGTRLTVL.

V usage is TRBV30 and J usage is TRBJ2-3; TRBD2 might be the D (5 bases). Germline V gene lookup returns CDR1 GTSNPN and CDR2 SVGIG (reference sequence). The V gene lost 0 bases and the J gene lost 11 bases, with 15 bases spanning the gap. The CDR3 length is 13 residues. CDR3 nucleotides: TGTGCCTGGAGTGTAGGCCCGATGAGGGAGCAGTATTTT. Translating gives CAWSVGPMREQYF.

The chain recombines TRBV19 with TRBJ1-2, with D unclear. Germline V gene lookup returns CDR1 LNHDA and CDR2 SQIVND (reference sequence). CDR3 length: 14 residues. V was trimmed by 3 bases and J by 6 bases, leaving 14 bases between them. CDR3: CASSIAGLTNGYTF. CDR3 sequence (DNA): TGTGCCAGTAGTATCGCAGGTTTGACAAATGGCTACACCTTC.

The CDR3 loop reads CASSLDSPSTYEQYF. CDR3 DNA sequence: TGTGCCAGCAGCTTAGACTCGCCGAGCACCTACGAGCAGTACTTC. The chain has TRBV11-3 and TRBJ2-7; D is uncertain. Germline V gene lookup returns CDR1 SGHNT and CDR2 YENEEA. The CDR3 totals 15 residues. V shed 0 bases and J shed 2 bases, with 11 bases lying between them.

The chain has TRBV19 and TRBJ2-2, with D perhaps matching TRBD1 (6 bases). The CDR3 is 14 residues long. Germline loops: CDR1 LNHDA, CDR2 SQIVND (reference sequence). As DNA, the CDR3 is TGTGCGACCCGGACAGCCCCGATGAGGGGGGAGCTGTTTTTT. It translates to CATRTAPMRGELFF.

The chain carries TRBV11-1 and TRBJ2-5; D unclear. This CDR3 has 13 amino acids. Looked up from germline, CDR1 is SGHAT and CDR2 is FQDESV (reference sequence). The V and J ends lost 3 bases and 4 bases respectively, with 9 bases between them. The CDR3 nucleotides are TGTGCCAGCAGCTTTCAGCGAGCAGAGACCCAGTACTTC. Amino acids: CASSFQRAETQYF.

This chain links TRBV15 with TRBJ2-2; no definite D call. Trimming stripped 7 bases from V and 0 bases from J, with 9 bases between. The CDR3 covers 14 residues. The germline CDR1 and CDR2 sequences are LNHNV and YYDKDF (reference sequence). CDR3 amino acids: CATIESTNTGELFF. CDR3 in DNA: TGTGCCACCATAGAATCTACGAACACCGGGGAGCTGTTTTTT.

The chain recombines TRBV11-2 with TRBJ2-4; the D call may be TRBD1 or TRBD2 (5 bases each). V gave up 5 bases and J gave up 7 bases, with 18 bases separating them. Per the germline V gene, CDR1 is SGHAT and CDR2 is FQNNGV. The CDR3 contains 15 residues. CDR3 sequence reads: CASSLNRGVGNIQYF. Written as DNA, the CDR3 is TGTGCCAGCAGCCTAAACCGAGGGGTGGGGAACATTCAGTACTTC.

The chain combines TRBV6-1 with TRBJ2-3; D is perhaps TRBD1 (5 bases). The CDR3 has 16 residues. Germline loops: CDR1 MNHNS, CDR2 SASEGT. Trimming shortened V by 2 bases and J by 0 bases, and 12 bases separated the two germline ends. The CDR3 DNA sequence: TGTGCCAGCAGTGAACGCAGGGCCTCTAGCACAGATACGCAGTATTTT. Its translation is CASSERRASSTDTQYF.

CDR3 sequence reads: CASSPGRVEQFF. In nucleotides, the CDR3 is TGTGCCAGCAGCCCTGGGAGGGTTGAGCAGTTCTTC. The chain joins TRBV7-9 to TRBJ2-1; TRBD2 matches at 7 bases. V gave up 5 bases and J gave up 9 bases; unmatched junction bases: 4. The CDR3 sequence is 12 residues long. CDR1 is SEHNR and CDR2 is FQNEAQ in the germline V gene (reference sequence).

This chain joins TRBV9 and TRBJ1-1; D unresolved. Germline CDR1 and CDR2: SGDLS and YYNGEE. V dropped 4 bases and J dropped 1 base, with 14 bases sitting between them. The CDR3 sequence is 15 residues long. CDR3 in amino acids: CASSPSPSTNTEAFF. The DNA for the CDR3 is TGTGCCAGCAGCCCCAGCCCCTCGACGAACACTGAAGCTTTCTTT.